The 15 T cell receptor beta chains presented below share a single source sample, sequenced in a study of cytomegalovirus exposure and HLA in healthy donors. Vbeta (60) and Jbeta (13) primers were used in the PCR. TCRdb's table, derived via immunoSEQ multiplex PCR, lists solely in-frame clones and lacks some. The sample contains roughly 160,000 clones, 70% to 80% of which appear only once. Material for sequencing was PBMCs. These receptor sequences come from a man aged 25-40 years in good health and CMV-seronegative.

The chain carries TRBV7-9 and TRBJ2-5; 9 bases align to TRBD2. V trimming: 5 bases; J trimming: 7 bases; junction bases outside the gene matches: 5. Germline-derived CDR1 and CDR2 are SEHNR and FQNEAQ (reference sequence). CDR3 length equals 13 residues. The CDR3 nucleotides are TGTGCCAGCAGCGCGCGGGAGGGCCGGACCCAGTACTTC. Its translation: CASSAREGRTQYF. The variable domain in full, with the rest retrieved from reference TRBV7-9 and TRBJ2-5, is DTGVSQNPRHKITKRGQNVTFRCDPISEHNRLYWYRQTLGQGPEFLTYFQNEAQLEKSRLLSDRFSAERPKGSFSTLEIQRTEQGDSAMYLCASSAREGRTQYFGPGTRLLVL.

The J gene is TRBJ2-7, the V gene TRBV7-9; D perhaps matches TRBD2 (5 bases). This CDR3 spans 14 amino acids. Between the trimmed V and J ends, which lost 5 bases and 3 bases, there was a span of 14 bases. Germline CDR1 SEHNR, CDR2 FQNEAQ (reference sequence). DNA for the CDR3: TGTGCCAGCAGCGGACGGGGTTGGAGCTACGAGCAGTACTTC. This translates into CASSGRGWSYEQYF. Looking up the rest from reference TRBV7-9 and TRBJ2-7 gives the full variable domain: DTGVSQNPRHKITKRGQNVTFRCDPISEHNRLYWYRQTLGQGPEFLTYFQNEAQLEKSRLLSDRFSAERPKGSFSTLEIQRTEQGDSAMYLCASSGRGWSYEQYFGPGTRLTVT.

The chain combines TRBV2 with TRBJ2-7; D is perhaps TRBD2 (6 bases). Trimming took 6 bases from V and 2 from J, leaving 17 bases between them. CDR3 length: 15 amino acids. Germline CDR1 reads SNHLY; CDR2 reads FYNNEI. CDR3: CASRTGGTDPYEQYF. In DNA form, the CDR3 reads TGTGCCAGCAGGACCGGCGGGACCGACCCCTACGAGCAGTACTTC. Together with reference TRBV2 and TRBJ2-7, the CDR3 gives the full variable domain: EPEVTQTPSHQVTQMGQEVILRCVPISNHLYFYWYRQILGQKVEFLVSFYNNEISEKSEIFDDQFSVERPDGSNFTLKIRSTKLEDSAMYFCASRTGGTDPYEQYFGPGTRLTVT.

The V call is TRBV6-5, the J call TRBJ2-7, with 9 bases fitting TRBD2. The CDR3 covers 15 residues. Germline V CDR1 and CDR2: MNHEY, SVGAGI. V dropped 4 bases and J dropped 6; count of bases not matched to a gene: 10. The CDR3 DNA sequence: TGTGCCAGCAGTTCTCCGCCTAGCGGGACTTCCGAGCAGTACTTC. It codes for CASSSPPSGTSEQYF.

This clone was seen more than once but under ten times. V usage is TRBV19 and J usage is TRBJ2-1, with D maybe TRBD2 (6 bases). V shed 0 bases and J shed 4 bases, with 10 bases lying between them. CDR1 is LNHDA and CDR2 is SQIVND in the germline V gene (reference sequence). The CDR3 runs 15 residues. The DNA for the CDR3 is TGTGCCAGTAGTATAGAGGAGGGTTCATACAATGAGCAGTTCTTC. Protein product: CASSIEEGSYNEQFF.

This clone was counted a single time. This chain connects TRBV4-3 to TRBJ2-3, with unresolved D. V lost 3 bases and J 2 bases, leaving 3 bases between the germline ends. The CDR3 is 12 residues long. CDR1 and CDR2 (germline): LGHNA, YSLEER. The CDR3 sequence is CASSHHTDTQYF. The CDR3 nucleotides read TGCGCCAGCAGCCATCACACAGATACGCAGTATTTT.

V usage is TRBV5-1 and J usage is TRBJ2-2; D may be TRBD1 (6 bases). This CDR3 spans 16 amino acids. Germline V gives CDR1 SGHRS, CDR2 YFSETQ. V was shortened by 6 bases and J by 3 bases, with 18 bases between the two germline ends. CDR3 nucleotide sequence: TGCGCCAGCAACCCCCACCCGGACAGTTACACCGGGGAGCTGTTTTTT. It is translated as CASNPHPDSYTGELFF.

A word on this clone: One end of the junction varies from germline; a read error may be responsible. The same CDR3 can be traced to other DNA sequences in this sample. The chain recombines TRBV4-1 with TRBJ1-5, with TRBD1 matching 8 bases. This CDR3 spans 15 amino acids. Germline CDR1 MGHRA, CDR2 YSYEKL. CDR3 residues: CASSQADRDNQPQHF. CDR3 bases: TGTGCCAGCAGCCAAGCGGACAGGGACAATCAGCCCCAGCATTTT.

The genes are TRBV4-3 and TRBJ2-5; TRBD2 might be the D (7 bases). Trimming shortened V by 4 bases and J by 10 bases, and 28 bases separated the two germline ends. Per the germline V gene, CDR1 is LGHNA and CDR2 is YSLEER. The CDR3 extends over 17 amino acids. The chain's CDR3 is CASSPTLTSSWKGVQYF. Here the CDR3 DNA reads TGCGCCAGCAGCCCGACTCTGACTAGCTCCTGGAAGGGGGTCCAGTACTTC.

The rearrangement links TRBV2 to TRBJ1-1; TRBD1 might be the D (6 bases). The germline CDR1 and CDR2 sequences are SNHLY and FYNNEI. This CDR3 has 14 residues. The V end lost 7 bases, the J end lost 1 base, and 13 bases lay between the germline ends. The CDR3 DNA follows: TGTGCCAGCAAAGGGGGAACTAGGAACACTGAAGCTTTCTTT. This encodes CASKGGTRNTEAFF.

The J gene is TRBJ2-3, the V gene TRBV11-2, with D unclear. The CDR3 consists of 13 residues. The germline V gene has CDR1 SGHAT and CDR2 FQNNGV. V was clipped by 5 bases and J by 6 bases, with 12 bases between them. The CDR3 sequence: CASSLASSDTQYF. CDR3 coding DNA: TGTGCCAGCAGCCTGGCCTCTTCCGATACGCAGTATTTT.

V and J are TRBV5-1 and TRBJ1-3, with 7 bases matching TRBD1. With 1 base clipped from V and 0 bases from J, the junction kept 1 base outside the gene matches. The CDR3 is 15 residues long. Germline values: CDR1 SGHRS, CDR2 YFSETQ. Here the CDR3 reads CASSLQGDSGNTIYF. CDR3 DNA sequence: TGCGCCAGCAGCTTGCAGGGGGACTCTGGAAACACCATATATTTT.

A note on this clone: Other DNA variants within this sample encode the same CDR3. The V and J genes are TRBV5-1 and TRBJ2-7; 8 nucleotides line up with TRBD1. Germline V lookup: CDR1 SGHRS, CDR2 YFSETQ. Losses at the gene ends were 2 bases for V and 0 bases for J; bases not matched to a gene: 1. The CDR3 totals 14 residues. In nucleotides, the CDR3 is TGCGCCAGCAGCTTCGGACAGGGCTCCTACGAGCAGTACTTC. Its translation is CASSFGQGSYEQYF.

A remark on this clone: A read error may account for a junction end that differs from germline. The rearrangement joins TRBV7-7 to TRBJ2-5; the match to TRBD1 covers 12 bases. CDR1 is SSHAT and CDR2 is FNYEAQ in the germline V gene (reference sequence). CDR3 size: 15 residues. CDR3 nucleotide sequence: TGTGCTAGCAGCCGGGGGACAGGGGGCGAAGAGACCCAGTACTTC. Translation: CASSRGTGGEETQYF.

The chain is built from TRBV30 and TRBJ2-7, with 7 bases fitting TRBD2. The V gene end was trimmed by 5 bases and the J gene end by 2 bases; junction bases not matched to a gene: 6. Germline V gene sequence: CDR1 GTSNPN, CDR2 SVGIG (reference sequence). The CDR3 totals 13 residues. The CDR3 protein is CAWSRGVPYEQYF. The CDR3 bases are TGTGCCTGGTCCCGGGGGGTACCCTACGAGCAGTACTTC.